The source of this TCR beta chain is a study of shared clonotypes between healthy human individuals. Regarding the study as a whole: Sequencing depth was predicted to influence how clonotypes are shared among donors.

The CDR3 is 14 residues long. V shed 5 bases and J 5 bases; nucleotides not matched to a gene: 9. Germline lookup yields CDR1 LNHNV and CDR2 YYDKDF (reference sequence). Healthy and HIV-negative, the adult donors had no recent acute infections or vaccinations. A note on this clone: Its specificity is unknown.

How the authors handled the data: For the immunoSEQ data, sequences were junction-only without quality scores, so filtering differed. TCRdb's table, derived via immunoSEQ multiplex PCR, lists solely in-frame clones and lacks some. The V and J calls and clone size come from that table; D and trimming were worked out from the DNA. Found here are about 450,000 clones, more than 75% of them singletons; the top ten hold around 13%. The sample comprised PBMCs. The V gene is TRBV15, the J gene TRBJ2-7; 7 bases are shared with TRBD1. The receptor comes from a woman aged 40 to 55 in good health. Some clones in this sample may be carry-over from other donors' samples. The CDR3 nucleotides read TGTGCCACCAGCGAGACAGGGAGTGAGGACGAGCAGTACTTC. Protein: CATSETGSEDEQYF.